The TCR beta chain described here comes from a study of T-cell memory formation after mild COVID-19 (TCRdb year 2021). At the level of the whole study: TCR sequence clusters from the two donors were found to be largely donor specific. Longitudinal TCRalpha and TCRbeta repertoire sequencing tracked T-cell clones expanding and contracting after mild COVID-19 in a couple of donors. The cohort comprised two young, previously healthy adult volunteers, one female and one male. Study-level results and caveats: Contracting CD4+ clones were found mainly in CM and EM memory subsets, while CD8+ clones were enriched in EMRA. Some responding clones were detected in pre-infection memory, suggesting pre-existing cross-reactive memory T cells joined the SARS-CoV-2 response. The second-wave clones that peaked on day 37 were not confirmed to be SARS-CoV-2 specific. Only a couple of mild cases were covered by the study, and larger cohorts that include severe cases with pre-infection samples were considered necessary. Clones contracting from day 15 to 85 had balanced CD4/CD8 phenotypes, while a second wave expanding from day 15 to 37 was biased towards CD4+.

Worth noting for this clonotype: The antigen this receptor binds is unknown. Base qualities are missing; no much larger clone stands one base away.

Ficoll-Paque density gradient centrifugation was the method used to isolate PBMCs. CDR1 and CDR2 were assigned from the germline V gene as SGHTA and FQGNSA. V ends up 1 base short and J 7 bases short, with an unmatched junction base count of 5. The CDR3 runs 16 amino acids, cysteine and phenylalanine included. Only CDR3 DNA is held: 48 bases, read in frame from base 1. The sequencing machine was an Illumina NovaSeq 6000. TCRalpha and TCRbeta cDNA libraries were built by 5'RACE with constant-segment primers, adding sample barcodes and unique molecular identifiers. RNA was extracted from every sample with Trizol reagent. Library amplification was performed in two PCR steps, and a second sample barcode and Illumina TruSeq adapters were introduced in the second step. Sequencing of the libraries was done on an Illumina NovaSeq, producing 2 x 150 bp paired-end reads. On the authors' methods: The reads were demultiplexed and collapsed into UMI-guided consensus sequences using migec v1.2.7. Using mixcr v2.1.11, UMI consensuses were aligned to TRA and TRB V and J templates and then assembled into clonotypes. Expanded or contracted clonotypes were those called significant by both edgeR and NoisET, with noise models trained on biological replicates. edgeR calls used a false discovery rate-adjusted p below 0.01 and a log2 fold-change threshold of 1. As an exploratory analysis of dynamics, max-normalized trajectories of the 1000 most abundant clonotypes were examined with PCA combined with hierarchical clustering. Each responding clone was given a CD4 or CD8 phenotype based on the CD4+ and CD8+ repertoires, which had been sequenced separately. TCRdb itself trimmed the public reads at Q25 with fastp, ran MiXCR and retained productive beta chains. For every CDR3 protein sequence, its rows merge into one entry that carries the most common genes and DNA. The V and J calls here are based on TCRdb, not the publication. The table for this sample lists some 440,000 distinct CDR3 sequences; about 23% of them were counted only once. Around 13% of the sample is taken by the ten largest.

The source of this sequence is an adult woman who had mild COVID-19 (a few samples of this study predate the infection). The sample titles of this study are shuffled in the database, so cell type and time point are left out; the donor was told from shared clones. The V and J segments used are TRBV7-2 and TRBJ2-2; TRBD2 agrees with 11 junctional bases. The sample was PBMCs or a T cell subset sorted from them (not recorded which). CDR3 reads: CASSLVALAGVGELFF. The nucleotide sequence reads as follows: TGTGCCAGCAGCTTAGTAGCACTAGCGGGAGTCGGGGAGCTGTTTTTT.